This T cell receptor beta chain was profiled in a study of blood T cells in healthy people across ages. Germline-derived CDR1 and CDR2 are SQVTM and ANQGSEA. The V end was cut by 7 bases, the J end by 1 base, with 15 bases between. The CDR3 is 14 amino acids. Donors were systemically healthy Caucasian individuals from Russia aged roughly 6 to 95 years. A J-beta primer mix and a sample-barcoded 5' primer were used in a second PCR of roughly 6 to 12 cycles. Each cDNA molecule carried a tag from a template-switch adaptor that contained 12 random nucleotides. TCRdb re-analysed the 5' RACE reads in MiXCR, keeping a single row per CDR3 protein. The sample contains fewer than 1 million distinct CDR3 sequences, 40% to 50% of which appear only once. Study-wide results and limits: Expanded clonotype shifts may have been confounded, as the donors had an unknown CMV status. It was found that TCR beta diversity correlated strongly with the percentage of naive T cells.

As concerns this clonotype: No antigen is known for it.

V is TRBV29-1 and J is TRBJ2-3; TRBD2 might be the D (6 bases). Sequenced material: blood. The receptor was isolated from a man in his 60s in good health. CDR3 amino acids: CSETGSSGTDTQYF. The CDR3 coding sequence is TGCAGCGAAACCGGGAGTTCGGGCACAGATACGCAGTATTTT.